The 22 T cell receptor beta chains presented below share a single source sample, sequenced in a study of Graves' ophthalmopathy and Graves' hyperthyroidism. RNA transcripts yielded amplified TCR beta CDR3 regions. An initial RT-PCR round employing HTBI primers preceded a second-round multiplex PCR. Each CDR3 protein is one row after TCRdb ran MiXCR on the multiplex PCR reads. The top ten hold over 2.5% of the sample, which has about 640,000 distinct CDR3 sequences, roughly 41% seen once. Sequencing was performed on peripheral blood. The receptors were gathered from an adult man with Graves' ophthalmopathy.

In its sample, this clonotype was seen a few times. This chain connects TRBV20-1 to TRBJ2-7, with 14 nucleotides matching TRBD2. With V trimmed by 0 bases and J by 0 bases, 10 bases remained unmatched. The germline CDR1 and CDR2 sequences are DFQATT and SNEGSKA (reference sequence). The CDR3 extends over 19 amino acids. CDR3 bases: TGCAGTGCTAGAGATACCCCAGGACTAGCGGGGGGTCCCTCCTACGAGCAGTACTTC. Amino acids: CSARDTPGLAGGPSYEQYF.

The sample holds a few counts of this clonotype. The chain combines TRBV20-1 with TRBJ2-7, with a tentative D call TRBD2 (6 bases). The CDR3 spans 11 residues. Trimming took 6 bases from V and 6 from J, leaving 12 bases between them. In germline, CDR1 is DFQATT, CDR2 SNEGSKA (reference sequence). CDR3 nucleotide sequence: TGCAGTGCCCGCCGGAGGGGCGAGCAGTACTTC. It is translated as CSARRRGEQYF.

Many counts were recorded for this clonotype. CDR3 coding DNA: TGTGCCAGCAGCTCCGCCCCAGGGCTAGAGCAGTACTTC. It specifies CASSSAPGLEQYF. V is TRBV7-9 and J is TRBJ2-7; a weak D match, TRBD1 (5 bases). Trimming shortened V by 4 bases and J by 7 bases, and 14 bases separated the two germline ends. The CDR3 has 13 amino acids. Germline V gene lookup returns CDR1 SEHNR and CDR2 FQNEAQ (reference sequence). The full variable domain, in which reference TRBV7-9 and TRBJ2-7 provide the parts outside the CDR3, is DTGVSQNPRHKITKRGQNVTFRCDPISEHNRLYWYRQTLGQGPEFLTYFQNEAQLEKSRLLSDRFSAERPKGSFSTLEIQRTEQGDSAMYLCASSSAPGLEQYFGPGTRLTVT.

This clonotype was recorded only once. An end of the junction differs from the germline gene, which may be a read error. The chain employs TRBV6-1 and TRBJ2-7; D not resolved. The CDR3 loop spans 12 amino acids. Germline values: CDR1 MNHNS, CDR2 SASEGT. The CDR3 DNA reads TGTGCCAGCAGTCCGGACCTTTACGAGCAGTGCTTC. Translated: CASSPDLYEQCF.

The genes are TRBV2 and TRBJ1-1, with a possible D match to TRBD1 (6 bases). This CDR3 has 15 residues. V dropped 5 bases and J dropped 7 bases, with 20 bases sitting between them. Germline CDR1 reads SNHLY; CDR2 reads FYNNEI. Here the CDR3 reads CASSYGGASGHEAFF. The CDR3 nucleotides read TGTGCCAGCAGTTACGGGGGCGCCTCAGGGCATGAAGCTTTCTTT.

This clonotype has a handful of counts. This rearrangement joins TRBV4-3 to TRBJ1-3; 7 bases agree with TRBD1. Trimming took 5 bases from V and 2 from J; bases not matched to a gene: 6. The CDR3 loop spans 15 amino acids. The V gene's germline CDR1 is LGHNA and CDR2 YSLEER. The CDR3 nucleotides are TGCGCCAGCAGCGGGACAGCGAGACCTGGAAACACCATATATTTT. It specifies CASSGTARPGNTIYF.

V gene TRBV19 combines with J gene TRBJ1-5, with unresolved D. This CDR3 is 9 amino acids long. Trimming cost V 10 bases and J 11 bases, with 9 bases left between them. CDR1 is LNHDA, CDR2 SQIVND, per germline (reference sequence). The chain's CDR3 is CATSVAQHF. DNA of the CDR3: TGTGCCACCTCAGTAGCCCAGCATTTT.

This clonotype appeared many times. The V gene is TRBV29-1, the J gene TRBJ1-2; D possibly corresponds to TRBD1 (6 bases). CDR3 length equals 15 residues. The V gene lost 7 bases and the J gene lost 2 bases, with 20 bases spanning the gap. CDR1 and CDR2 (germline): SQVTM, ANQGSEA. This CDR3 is CSAPTGTAINYGYTF. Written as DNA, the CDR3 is TGCAGCGCTCCGACAGGAACGGCCATAAACTATGGCTACACCTTC.

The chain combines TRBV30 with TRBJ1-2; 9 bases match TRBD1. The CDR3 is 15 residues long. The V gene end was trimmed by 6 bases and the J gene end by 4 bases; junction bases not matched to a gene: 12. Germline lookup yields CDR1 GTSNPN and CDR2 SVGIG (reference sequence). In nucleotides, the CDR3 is TGTGCCTGTACCGAAACGGGACAGGGATTCTATGGCTACACCTTC. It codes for CACTETGQGFYGYTF.

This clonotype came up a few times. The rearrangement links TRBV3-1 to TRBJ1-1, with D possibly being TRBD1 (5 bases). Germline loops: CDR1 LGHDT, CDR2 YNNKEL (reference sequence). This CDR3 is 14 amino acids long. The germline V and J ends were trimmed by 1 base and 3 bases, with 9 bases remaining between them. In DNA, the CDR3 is TGTGCCAGCAGCCAAGTGGGGCGGGACACTGAAGCTTTCTTT. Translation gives CASSQVGRDTEAFF.

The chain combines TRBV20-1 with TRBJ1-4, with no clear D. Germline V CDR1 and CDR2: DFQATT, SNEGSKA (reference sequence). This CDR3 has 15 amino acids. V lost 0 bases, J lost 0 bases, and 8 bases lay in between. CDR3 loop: CSARDGGSTNEKLFF. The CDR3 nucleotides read TGCAGTGCTAGAGATGGAGGGTCAACTAATGAAAAACTGTTTTTT.

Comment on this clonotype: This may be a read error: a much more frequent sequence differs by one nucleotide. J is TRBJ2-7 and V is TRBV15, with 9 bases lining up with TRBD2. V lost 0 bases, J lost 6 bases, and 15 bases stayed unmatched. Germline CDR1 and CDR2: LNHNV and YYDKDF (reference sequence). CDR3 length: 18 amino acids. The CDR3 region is CATSRDYLGASGTFEQYF. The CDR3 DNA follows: TGTGCCACCAGCAGAGATTATTTAGGGGCTAGCGGGACCTTCGAGCAGTACTTC.

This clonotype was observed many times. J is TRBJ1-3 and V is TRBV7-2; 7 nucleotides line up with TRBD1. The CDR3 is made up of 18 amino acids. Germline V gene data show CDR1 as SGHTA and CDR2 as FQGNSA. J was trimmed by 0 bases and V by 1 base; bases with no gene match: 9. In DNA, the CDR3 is TGTGCCAGCAGCTTAGTAGTAGGGGGCTTAGGCTCTGGAAACACCATATATTTT. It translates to CASSLVVGGLGSGNTIYF.

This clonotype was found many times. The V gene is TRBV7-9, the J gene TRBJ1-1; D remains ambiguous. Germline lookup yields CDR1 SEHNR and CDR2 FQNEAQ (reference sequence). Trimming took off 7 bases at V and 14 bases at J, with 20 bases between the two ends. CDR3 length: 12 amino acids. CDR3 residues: CASIILVALIFF. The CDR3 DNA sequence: TGTGCCAGCATCATACTGGTAGCCCTTATCTTCTTT.

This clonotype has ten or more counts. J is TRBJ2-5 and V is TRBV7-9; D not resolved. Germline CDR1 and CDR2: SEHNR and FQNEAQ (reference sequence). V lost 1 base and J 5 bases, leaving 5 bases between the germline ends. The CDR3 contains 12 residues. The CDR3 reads CASSLVPETQYF. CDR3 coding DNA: TGTGCCAGCAGCTTAGTTCCCGAGACCCAGTACTTC.

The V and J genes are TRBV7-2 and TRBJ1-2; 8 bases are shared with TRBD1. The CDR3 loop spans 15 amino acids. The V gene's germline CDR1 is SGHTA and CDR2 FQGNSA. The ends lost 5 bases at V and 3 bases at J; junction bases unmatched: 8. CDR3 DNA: TGTGCCAGCAGCCGTGGACAGGGAGGTCACTATGGCTACACCTTC. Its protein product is CASSRGQGGHYGYTF.

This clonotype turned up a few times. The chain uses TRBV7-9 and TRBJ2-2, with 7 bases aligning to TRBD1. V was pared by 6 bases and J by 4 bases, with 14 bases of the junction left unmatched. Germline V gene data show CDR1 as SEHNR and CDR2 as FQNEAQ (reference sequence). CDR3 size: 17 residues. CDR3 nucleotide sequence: TGTGCCAGCAGTTTGCGGACAGGCACACAAGGCACCGGGGAGCTGTTTTTT. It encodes CASSLRTGTQGTGELFF.

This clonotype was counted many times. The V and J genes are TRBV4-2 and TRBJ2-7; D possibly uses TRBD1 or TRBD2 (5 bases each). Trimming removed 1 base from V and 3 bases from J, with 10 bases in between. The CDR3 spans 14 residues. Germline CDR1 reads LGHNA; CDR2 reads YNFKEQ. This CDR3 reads CASSQVGENYEQYF. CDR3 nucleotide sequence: TGTGCCAGCAGCCAAGTGGGGGAAAACTACGAGCAGTACTTC.

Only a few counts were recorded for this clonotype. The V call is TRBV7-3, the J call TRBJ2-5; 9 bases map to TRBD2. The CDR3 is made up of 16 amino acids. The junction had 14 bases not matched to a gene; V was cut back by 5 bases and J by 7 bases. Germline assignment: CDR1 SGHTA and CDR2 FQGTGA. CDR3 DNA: TGTGCCAGCAGCCCCTACGGGCGGGGGGGCCGGGGGACCCAGTACTTC. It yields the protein CASSPYGRGGRGTQYF.

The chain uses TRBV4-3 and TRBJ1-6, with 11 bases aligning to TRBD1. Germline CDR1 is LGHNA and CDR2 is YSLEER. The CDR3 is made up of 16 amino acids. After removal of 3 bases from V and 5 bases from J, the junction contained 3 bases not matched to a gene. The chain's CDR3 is CASSQGTGGNNSPLHF. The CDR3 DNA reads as TGCGCCAGCAGCCAGGGGACAGGGGGAAATAATTCACCCCTCCACTTT.

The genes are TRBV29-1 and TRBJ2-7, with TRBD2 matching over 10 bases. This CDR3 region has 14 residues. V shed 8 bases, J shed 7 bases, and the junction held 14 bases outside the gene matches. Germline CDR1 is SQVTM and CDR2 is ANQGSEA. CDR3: CSLALAGAVGEQYF. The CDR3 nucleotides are TGCAGCTTAGCCCTAGCGGGGGCCGTGGGGGAGCAGTACTTC.

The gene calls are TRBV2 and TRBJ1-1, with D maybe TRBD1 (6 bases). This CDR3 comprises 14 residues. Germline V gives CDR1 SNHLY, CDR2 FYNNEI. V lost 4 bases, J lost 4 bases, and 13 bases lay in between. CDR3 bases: TGTGCCAGCAGTGTCCGGGGGGCCTTCACTGAAGCTTTCTTT. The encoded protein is CASSVRGAFTEAFF.